Below, 27 T cell receptor beta chains from the same sample are listed, as sequenced in a study of T cell responses to AZD1222 COVID-19 vaccine. Clones were read by immunoSEQ multiplex PCR, and TCRdb kept only the in-frame ones, dropping some. The table has approximately 82,000 clones, 92% seen once. The sample consisted of peripheral blood, taken 28 days after the second AZD1222 dose. All receptors come from an adult who received the AZD1222 COVID-19 vaccine.

The chain has TRBV7-9 and TRBJ2-3, with a tentative D call TRBD1 (6 bases). Germline V gene lookup returns CDR1 SEHNR and CDR2 FQNEAQ (reference sequence). This CDR3 is built from 16 residues. The ends were cut back, 3 bases at V and 5 bases at J, with 18 bases in the middle. As DNA, the CDR3 is TGTGCCAGCAGCTTTTGGAAATCCAGGGGAGTAGATACGCAGTATTTT. Its translation is CASSFWKSRGVDTQYF.

The V and J genes are TRBV9 and TRBJ1-3; D is possibly TRBD1 (5 bases). The CDR3 totals 17 residues. Per the germline V gene, CDR1 is SGDLS and CDR2 is YYNGEE. V was pared by 4 bases and J by 0 bases, with 17 bases between. The CDR3 protein is CASSSHTGDHSGNTIYF. CDR3 coding DNA: TGTGCCAGCAGCTCGCACACGGGGGACCACTCTGGAAACACCATATATTTT.

The chain uses TRBV28 and TRBJ1-3, with D tentatively TRBD1 (6 bases). Germline loops: CDR1 MDHEN, CDR2 SYDVKM. Trimming pared 5 bases from V and 1 base from J, leaving 6 bases between. There are 13 residues in the CDR3. CDR3 in amino acids: CASSQGSGNTIYF. The CDR3 bases are TGTGCCAGCAGTCAGGGGTCTGGAAACACCATATATTTT. The full variable domain, with the rest looked up from reference TRBV28 and TRBJ1-3, is DVKVTQSSRYLVKRTGEKVFLECVQDMDHENMFWYRQDPGLGLRLIYFSYDVKMKEKGDIPEGYSVSREKKERFSLILESASTNQTSMYLCASSQGSGNTIYFGEGSWLTVV.

The chain couples TRBV5-5 to TRBJ1-1; 8 bases match TRBD1. Trimming at V came to 0 bases and at J to 5 bases, leaving 6 bases not matched to a gene. The germline V gene has CDR1 SGHKS and CDR2 YYEKEE (reference sequence). This CDR3 contains 15 residues. For the CDR3, the DNA is TGTGCCAGCAGCTTGGCACAGGGGGAATTGACTGAAGCTTTCTTT. Translation: CASSLAQGELTEAFF.

The rearrangement joins TRBV5-1 to TRBJ2-5; 14 nucleotides line up with TRBD2. After removal of 4 bases from V and 5 bases from J, the junction contained 7 bases not matched to a gene. Germline values: CDR1 SGHRS, CDR2 YFSETQ. The CDR3 extends over 16 amino acids. CDR3 nucleotides: TGCGCCAGCAGCCCTCCGACTAGCGGGGGGGCCGAGACCCAGTACTTC. This sequence encodes CASSPPTSGGAETQYF.

The genes are TRBV6-4 and TRBJ1-1; no reliable D call. The CDR3 has 14 residues. Between the trimmed V and J ends, which lost 2 bases and 4 bases, there was a span of 11 bases. Germline lookup yields CDR1 MRHNA and CDR2 SNTAGT. The CDR3 here is CASSDTNRATEAFF. CDR3 nucleotides: TGTGCCAGCAGTGACACGAACCGGGCCACTGAAGCTTTCTTT.

The chain employs TRBV5-1 and TRBJ2-1; D gene uncertain. The CDR3 totals 12 residues. The V and J ends lost 4 bases and 0 bases respectively, with 2 bases between them. CDR1 SGHRS and CDR2 YFSETQ come from the germline V gene. CDR3 loop: CASSTSYNEQFF. The DNA for the CDR3 is TGCGCCAGCAGCACCTCCTACAATGAGCAGTTCTTC.

The chain carries TRBV5-1 and TRBJ1-2, with D possibly being TRBD1 (6 bases). Trimming shortened V by 4 bases and J by 8 bases, and 24 bases separated the two germline ends. The germline V gene encodes CDR1 SGHRS and CDR2 YFSETQ. The CDR3 is 16 residues long. CDR3 protein: CASSAGGQPPSGGYTF. CDR3 nucleotides: TGCGCCAGCAGCGCCGGAGGACAGCCTCCCTCCGGGGGCTACACCTTC.

This clone was recorded once. This chain links TRBV30 with TRBJ1-4; D is ambiguous. The germline gives CDR1 GTSNPN, CDR2 SVGIG (reference sequence). The CDR3 is 14 residues long. Between the trimmed V and J ends, which lost 4 bases and 7 bases, there was a span of 16 bases. CDR3: CAWTQRADSEKLFF. DNA for the CDR3: TGTGCCTGGACCCAGCGGGCAGATAGTGAAAAACTGTTTTTT. Based on the CDR3 plus reference TRBV30 and TRBJ1-4, the full variable domain is SQTIHQWPATLVQPVGSPLSLECTVEGTSNPNLYWYRQAAGRGLQLLFYSVGIGQISSEVPQNLSASRPQDRQFILSSKKLLLSDSGFYLCAWTQRADSEKLFFGSGTQLSVL.

The chain carries TRBV5-1 and TRBJ2-7; D may be TRBD1 (6 bases). V gave up 4 bases and J gave up 3 bases, with 11 bases separating them. The germline CDR1 and CDR2 sequences are SGHRS and YFSETQ. There are 13 residues in the CDR3. The CDR3 spells CASSPGQYYEQYF. The CDR3 nucleotides are TGCGCCAGCAGCCCCGGACAGTACTACGAGCAGTACTTC.

V is TRBV7-9 and J is TRBJ1-2; 8 positions agree with TRBD1. The CDR3 has 13 residues. Germline CDR1 reads SEHNR; CDR2 reads FQNEAQ (reference sequence). J lost 8 bases, V lost 6 bases, and 8 bases had no gene match. CDR3 amino acids: CASRLTGGSGYTF. DNA of the CDR3: TGTGCCAGCAGACTCACAGGGGGGAGCGGCTACACCTTC.

This chain joins TRBV3-1 (or the pseudogene TRBV3-2) and TRBJ1-6, with a tentative D call TRBD1 (5 bases). Germline-derived CDR1 and CDR2 are LGHDT and YNNKEL (reference sequence). The CDR3 is 14 amino acids. V lost 4 bases to trimming and J lost 11 bases, with 15 bases between them. CDR3 residues: CASSPGLTGPPLHF. CDR3 nucleotides: TGTGCCAGCAGCCCGGGACTAACGGGCCCACCCCTCCACTTT.

The gene calls are TRBV7-2 and TRBJ1-6, with D hard to call. This CDR3 spans 13 amino acids. Trimming took 9 bases from V and 11 from J, leaving 17 bases between them. Germline CDR1 is SGHTA and CDR2 is FQGNSA. CDR3 in DNA: TGTGCCAGTCGAAGGGTTGGAATAGCACCCCTCCACTTT. The encoded protein is CASRRVGIAPLHF. Combining the CDR3 with reference TRBV7-2 and TRBJ1-6 gives the whole variable domain GAGVSQSPSNKVTEKGKDVELRCDPISGHTALYWYRQSLGQGLEFLIYFQGNSAPDKSGLPSDRFSAERTGGSVSTLTIQRTQQEDSAVYLCASRRVGIAPLHFGNGTRLTVT.

This rearrangement joins TRBV18 to TRBJ2-2; 7 positions agree with TRBD2. This CDR3 is built from 16 residues. The junction had 6 bases not matched to a gene; V was cut back by 1 base and J by 4 bases. Germline-derived CDR1 and CDR2 are KGHSH and LQKENI. The CDR3 protein is CASSPRSGASTGELFF. The CDR3 nucleotides read TGTGCCAGCTCACCACGGAGCGGGGCGAGCACCGGGGAGCTGTTTTTT. Together with reference TRBV18 and TRBJ2-2, the CDR3 gives the full variable domain: NAGVMQNPRHLVRRRGQEARLRCSPMKGHSHVYWYRQLPEEGLKFMVYLQKENIIDESGMPKERFSAEFPKEGPSILRIQQVVRGDSAAYFCASSPRSGASTGELFFGEGSRLTVL.

The chain uses TRBV30 and TRBJ2-1; TRBD1 matches at 9 bases. V lost 3 bases, J lost 8 bases, and 5 bases stayed unmatched. This CDR3 comprises 13 residues. Germline V gene lookup returns CDR1 GTSNPN and CDR2 SVGIG (reference sequence). CDR3 DNA sequence: TGTGCCTGGAGGGAGGACAGGGGCTATGAGCAGTTCTTC. Amino acids: CAWREDRGYEQFF.

The chain uses TRBV5-1 and TRBJ2-3; D is ambiguous. Germline V gives CDR1 SGHRS, CDR2 YFSETQ. This CDR3 has 16 residues. Trimming stripped 1 base from V and 4 bases from J, with 16 bases between. CDR3 in DNA: TGCGCCAGCAGCTTGTATGGCAGGACGGTAGCAGATACGCAGTATTTT. Its translation is CASSLYGRTVADTQYF.

The rearrangement joins TRBV5-6 to TRBJ1-2, with a weak D call TRBD1 (6 bases). The germline gives CDR1 SGHDT, CDR2 YYEEEE. V lost 0 bases and J lost 6, with 21 bases in between. The CDR3 is made up of 17 amino acids. The CDR3 reads CASSLEDRGAGVDGYTF. The CDR3 DNA is TGTGCCAGCAGCTTGGAGGATCGGGGGGCAGGTGTGGATGGCTACACCTTC.

This chain joins TRBV10-3 and TRBJ1-1, with D perhaps TRBD1 (6 bases). The ends were cut back, 4 bases at V and 4 bases at J, with 13 bases in the middle. Germline CDR1 ENHRY, CDR2 SYGVKD. CDR3 size: 14 residues. In nucleotides, the CDR3 is TGTGCCATCAGTGTAACAGGGTTCGGCACTGAAGCTTTCTTT. Protein sequence: CAISVTGFGTEAFF.

The gene calls are TRBV6-5 and TRBJ2-7; TRBD1 aligns across 10 bases. The CDR3 consists of 15 residues. Trimming removed 0 bases from V and 2 bases from J; junction bases left unmatched: 1. From germline, CDR1 is MNHEY and CDR2 SVGAGI. CDR3 protein: CASSYSGQGAYEQYF. The CDR3 DNA reads as TGTGCCAGCAGTTACTCCGGACAGGGGGCCTACGAGCAGTACTTC.

The chain recombines TRBV4-3 with TRBJ2-3; TRBD2 matches at 7 bases. J lost 0 bases, V lost 4 bases, and 4 bases had no gene match. The germline gives CDR1 LGHNA, CDR2 YSLEER. CDR3 size: 15 residues. The CDR3 DNA reads TGCGCCAGCAGCCCAACGGGGGGTAGCACAGATACGCAGTATTTT. It is translated as CASSPTGGSTDTQYF.

V gene TRBV28 combines with J gene TRBJ1-2; 8 bases agree with TRBD1. The V gene's germline CDR1 is MDHEN and CDR2 SYDVKM. There are 15 residues in the CDR3. Trimming at V came to 2 bases and at J to 4 bases, leaving 6 bases not matched to a gene. The CDR3 nucleotides read TGTGCCAGCAGTTTAGGCTGGACAGGGAGCTATGGCTACACCTTC. It encodes CASSLGWTGSYGYTF.

This clone was recorded only once. The V gene is TRBV6-1, the J gene TRBJ2-7; a weak D match, TRBD2 (5 bases). Germline CDR1 is MNHNS and CDR2 is SASEGT. The CDR3 runs 15 residues. V lost 1 base and J 1 base, leaving 11 bases between the germline ends. CDR3 sequence: CASSEERAKSYEQYF. The CDR3 nucleotides are TGTGCCAGCAGTGAAGAGAGGGCGAAATCCTACGAGCAGTACTTC.

The rearrangement joins TRBV28 to TRBJ2-3; D gene ambiguous. The CDR3 sequence is 12 residues long. The V end lost 0 bases, the J end lost 6 bases, and 4 bases lay between the germline ends. Germline CDR1 MDHEN, CDR2 SYDVKM. The DNA of the CDR3 is TGTGCCAGCAGTTTATGGGGCGATACGCAGTATTTT. The encoded protein is CASSLWGDTQYF. The entire variable domain, with the rest obtained from reference TRBV28 and TRBJ2-3, is as follows: DVKVTQSSRYLVKRTGEKVFLECVQDMDHENMFWYRQDPGLGLRLIYFSYDVKMKEKGDIPEGYSVSREKKERFSLILESASTNQTSMYLCASSLWGDTQYFGPGTRLTVL.

The chain recombines TRBV6-4 with TRBJ2-3; possible D gene TRBD2, 6 bases. The germline V gene has CDR1 MRHNA and CDR2 SNTAGT. This CDR3 spans 15 amino acids. V shed 2 bases and J shed 3 bases, with 12 bases lying between them. Here the CDR3 DNA reads TGTGCCAGCAGTGACGAGGCGGGGAGTACAGATACGCAGTATTTT. Translating gives CASSDEAGSTDTQYF.

V gene TRBV19 combines with J gene TRBJ2-5; 13 bases agree with TRBD2. The CDR3 has 16 residues. Germline trimming cut 1 base from V and 5 bases from J; bases unmatched to any gene: 4. Germline V gene data show CDR1 as LNHDA and CDR2 as SQIVND (reference sequence). CDR3: CASSIARTSGGETQYF. The DNA of the CDR3 is TGTGCCAGTAGTATAGCCCGGACTAGCGGGGGTGAGACCCAGTACTTC. Full variable domain (missing parts from reference TRBV19 and TRBJ2-5): DGGITQSPKYLFRKEGQNVTLSCEQNLNHDAMYWYRQDPGQGLRLIYYSQIVNDFQKGDIAEGYSVSREKKESFPLTVTSAQKNPTAFYLCASSIARTSGGETQYFGPGTRLLVL.

The genes are TRBV23-1 and TRBJ2-7, with 11 bases aligning to TRBD2. TRBV23-1 is reported as an ORF; its role is uncertain. V gave up 8 bases and J gave up 0 bases; unmatched junction bases: 9. The CDR3 contains 16 residues. CDR3 amino acids: CASDNLAGGSSYEQYF. The CDR3 DNA is TGCGCCAGCGACAACTTAGCGGGGGGGAGCTCCTACGAGCAGTACTTC.

The V gene is TRBV19, the J gene TRBJ1-4, with 9 nucleotides matching TRBD1. The CDR3 sequence is 14 residues long. The germline V gene has CDR1 LNHDA and CDR2 SQIVND (reference sequence). Germline trimming cut 2 bases from V and 6 bases from J; bases unmatched to any gene: 1. The CDR3 spells CASSIRDRDEKLFF. DNA for the CDR3: TGTGCCAGTAGTATAAGGGACAGGGATGAAAAACTGTTTTTT. Drawing the rest from reference TRBV19 and TRBJ1-4, the complete variable domain is DGGITQSPKYLFRKEGQNVTLSCEQNLNHDAMYWYRQDPGQGLRLIYYSQIVNDFQKGDIAEGYSVSREKKESFPLTVTSAQKNPTAFYLCASSIRDRDEKLFFGSGTQLSVL.